The 32 T cell receptor beta chains below were found in one sample sequenced in a study of T-cell reconstitution after alpha-beta-depleted transplantation in children. A library of TCRbeta sequences, prepared with unique molecular identifiers, was generated. One entry per CDR3 protein, called by TCRdb with MiXCR from the PCR reads. Of 440,000 or so distinct CDR3 sequences listed, around two fifths are singletons. This material consisted of PBMCs, taken before TCRalphabeta/CD19-depleted stem cell transplant. The receptor source for this set is a girl aged 2-9 years with aplastic anemia, due to receive a stem cell transplant.

The sample holds a few counts of this clonotype. The chain links TRBV10-1 to TRBJ1-5; no reliable D call. V lost 0 bases to trimming and J lost 4 bases, with 4 bases between them. The germline V gene encodes CDR1 WNHNN and CDR2 SYGVQD (reference sequence). CDR3 length: 13 amino acids. For the CDR3, the DNA is TGCGCCAGCAGTGAGTCGGGGAATCAGCCCCAGCATTTT. Its translation is CASSESGNQPQHF.

The chain is built from TRBV5-1 and TRBJ2-7, with 14 bases fitting TRBD2. This CDR3 has 17 amino acids. Germline loops: CDR1 SGHRS, CDR2 YFSETQ. The V segment lost 4 bases and the J segment 5 bases; nucleotides outside the gene matches: 11. CDR3 nucleotide sequence: TGCGCCAGCAGCCTCCGGGGGACTAGCGGGGGTTCCCACGAGCAGTACTTC. Translated: CASSLRGTSGGSHEQYF.

This clonotype was seen ten or more times. The rearrangement links TRBV29-1 to TRBJ2-5; D is unresolved. In germline, CDR1 is SQVTM, CDR2 ANQGSEA. The CDR3 has 9 amino acids. The CDR3 sequence is CGATETQYF. CDR3 coding DNA: TGCGGCGCGACCGAGACCCAGTACTTC.

CDR3 sequence reads: CAISVRQGIAEAFF. CDR3 nucleotides: TGTGCCATCAGTGTGAGACAGGGGATAGCTGAAGCTTTCTTT. The J gene is TRBJ1-1, the V gene TRBV10-3; the match to TRBD1 covers 8 bases. The germline gives CDR1 ENHRY, CDR2 SYGVKD. This CDR3 region has 14 residues. The trim removed 4 bases at V and 6 bases at J, leaving 7 bases unmatched.

This clonotype was found a few times. The chain joins TRBV20-1 to TRBJ2-1; 8 bases match TRBD1. Trimming cost V 6 bases and J 10 bases; bases outside gene matches: 20. Germline V gives CDR1 DFQATT, CDR2 SNEGSKA (reference sequence). The CDR3 runs to 16 residues. The CDR3 sequence is CSADRGDRGEGKEQFF. CDR3 bases: TGCAGTGCGGATCGAGGCGACAGGGGCGAGGGCAAAGAGCAGTTCTTC.

This clonotype was observed many times. The V and J genes are TRBV28 and TRBJ1-5; D call uncertain. The CDR3 totals 17 residues. V shed 3 bases and J shed 4 bases, with 19 bases lying between them. Germline CDR1 and CDR2: MDHEN and SYDVKM. DNA of the CDR3: TGTGCCAGCAGTTTTCGCCAGCTCGAAAGCATAAATCAGCCCCAGCATTTT. It is translated as CASSFRQLESINQPQHF.

This clonotype was picked up a small number of times. The genes are TRBV3-1 and TRBJ1-4, with 8 bases matching TRBD1. With 4 bases clipped from V and 5 bases from J, the junction kept 3 bases outside the gene matches. Germline V CDR1 and CDR2: LGHDT, YNNKEL (reference sequence). The CDR3 runs to 14 residues. The chain's CDR3 is CASSRRQGNEKLFF. CDR3 bases: TGTGCCAGCAGCCGGAGACAGGGGAATGAAAAACTGTTTTTT.

V and J are TRBV5-5 and TRBJ2-1; no definite D call. In germline, CDR1 is SGHKS, CDR2 YYEKEE (reference sequence). The germline V and J ends were trimmed by 2 bases and 9 bases, with 12 bases remaining between them. The CDR3 length is 13 residues. The CDR3 here is CASSLNTATEQFF. Written as DNA, the CDR3 is TGTGCCAGCAGCTTAAACACCGCCACTGAGCAGTTCTTC. Looking up the rest from reference TRBV5-5 and TRBJ2-1 gives the full variable domain: DAGVTQSPTHLIKTRGQQVTLRCSPISGHKSVSWYQQVLGQGPQFIFQYYEKEERGRGNFPDRFSARQFPNYSSELNVNALLLGDSALYLCASSLNTATEQFFGPGTRLTVL.

This clonotype was seen once. The chain carries TRBV4-2 and TRBJ2-7; D possibly corresponds to TRBD1 (5 bases). Per the germline V gene, CDR1 is LGHNA and CDR2 is YNFKEQ. The V gene lost 5 bases and the J gene lost 1 base, with 18 bases spanning the gap. The CDR3 contains 16 residues. The DNA for the CDR3 is TGTGCCAGCAGCTCCAAAGCACCGACAGCGTCCTACGAGCAGTACTTC. Translated, it gives CASSSKAPTASYEQYF.

The J gene is TRBJ2-5, the V gene TRBV29-1, with D perhaps being TRBD1 or TRBD2 (5 bases each). The V end was cut by 2 bases, the J end by 5 bases, with 9 bases between. Germline lookup yields CDR1 SQVTM and CDR2 ANQGSEA. CDR3 length: 12 amino acids. The CDR3 DNA reads as TGCAGCGTTGAACGTTGGGGGGAGACCCAGTACTTC. This sequence encodes CSVERWGETQYF.

Here the CDR3 reads CASSLDLLGEQFF. DNA of the CDR3: TGCGCCAGCAGCTTGGACTTACTTGGTGAGCAGTTCTTC. The chain links TRBV5-1 to TRBJ2-1; no firm D call. Germline CDR1 SGHRS, CDR2 YFSETQ. Trimming pared 0 bases from V and 9 bases from J, leaving 10 bases between. The CDR3 sequence is 13 residues long.

This clonotype has a count of ten or more. The chain has TRBV20-1 and TRBJ1-1, with TRBD1 matching 8 bases. Looked up from germline, CDR1 is DFQATT and CDR2 is SNEGSKA (reference sequence). The CDR3 totals 14 residues. The trim removed 0 bases at V and 4 bases at J, leaving 4 bases unmatched. The CDR3 spells CSARDTGGSTEAFF. The CDR3 bases are TGCAGTGCTAGAGATACAGGGGGGTCCACTGAAGCTTTCTTT.

This clonotype has just a few counts. The rearrangement joins TRBV20-1 to TRBJ2-1; D is possibly TRBD2 (6 bases). Germline V CDR1 and CDR2: DFQATT, SNEGSKA (reference sequence). Trimming took 1 base from V and 0 from J, leaving 10 bases between them. This CDR3 region has 15 residues. The DNA for the CDR3 is TGCAGTGCTAGAGTAGGTAGCGGCTCCTACAATGAGCAGTTCTTC. This codes for CSARVGSGSYNEQFF.

The sample holds many counts of this clonotype. The genes are TRBV10-2 and TRBJ2-2; D gene uncertain. V lost 2 bases, J lost 5 bases, and 3 bases lay in between. The germline V gene encodes CDR1 WSHSY and CDR2 SAAADI. This CDR3 region has 12 residues. CDR3: CASSEGTGELFF. The CDR3 bases are TGCGCCAGCAGTGAGGGTACCGGGGAGCTGTTTTTT.

About this clonotype: One end of the junction does not line up with germline, which may come from a read error. The chain uses TRBV6-5 and TRBJ2-6, with D perhaps matching TRBD1 (5 bases). This CDR3 is 17 amino acids long. Germline V lookup: CDR1 MNHEY, CDR2 SVGAGI. CDR3 protein: CASSLRTFPSGAKVLTF. The DNA for the CDR3 is TGTGCCAGCAGTTTGAGGACCTTCCCTTCTGGGGCCAAGGTCCTGACTTTC.

V and J are TRBV5-1 and TRBJ1-6; D may be TRBD1 (5 bases). Germline V gene lookup returns CDR1 SGHRS and CDR2 YFSETQ. The CDR3 loop spans 15 amino acids. The germline V and J ends were trimmed by 0 bases and 7 bases, with 11 bases remaining between them. This chain's CDR3 is CASSLEWAGNSPLHF. CDR3 bases: TGCGCCAGCAGCTTGGAATGGGCAGGGAATTCACCCCTCCACTTT. The full variable domain, with the rest looked up from reference TRBV5-1 and TRBJ1-6, is KAGVTQTPRYLIKTRGQQVTLSCSPISGHRSVSWYQQTPGQGLQFLFEYFSETQRNKGNFPGRFSGRQFSNSRSEMNVSTLELGDSALYLCASSLEWAGNSPLHFGNGTRLTVT.

CDR3: CSAAGTGLHEQYF. Here the CDR3 DNA reads TGCAGTGCTGCCGGGACAGGGCTCCACGAGCAGTACTTC. This sequence joins TRBV20-1 and TRBJ2-7; 9 nucleotides match TRBD1. The germline CDR1 and CDR2 sequences are DFQATT and SNEGSKA (reference sequence). The V gene end was trimmed by 5 bases and the J gene end by 5 bases; junction bases not matched to a gene: 7. The CDR3 spans 13 residues.

For this clonotype: Given a much more abundant clone one base away, this may be a read error. The rearrangement links TRBV3-1 to TRBJ2-6; TRBD1 aligns across 9 bases. CDR1 and CDR2 from the germline V gene are LGHDT and YNNKEL (reference sequence). This CDR3 is 17 amino acids long. The CDR3 DNA reads as TGTGCCTGCAGCCGGGGACAGGGAACCTCTGGGGCCAACGTCCTGACTTTC. Translating gives CACSRGQGTSGANVLTF.

This clonotype was counted many times. This sequence joins TRBV3-1 and TRBJ2-3; a weak D match, TRBD2 (5 bases). V was trimmed by 4 bases and J by 2 bases, leaving 13 bases between them. This CDR3 is 15 amino acids long. Germline values: CDR1 LGHDT, CDR2 YNNKEL (reference sequence). Here the CDR3 reads CASSRSGSPTDTQYF. In nucleotides, the CDR3 is TGTGCCAGCAGCCGAAGCGGTTCACCCACAGATACGCAGTATTTT.

The gene calls are TRBV5-5 and TRBJ2-1, with 7 nucleotides matching TRBD1. Trimming removed 8 bases from V and 4 bases from J; junction bases left unmatched: 9. The CDR3 runs 14 residues. CDR1 SGHKS and CDR2 YYEKEE come from the germline V gene (reference sequence). CDR3 sequence reads: CARPDRAGYNEQFF. The CDR3 coding sequence is TGTGCCAGGCCCGACAGGGCCGGGTACAATGAGCAGTTCTTC.

A few counts support this clonotype. The chain employs TRBV10-2 and TRBJ2-7; 7 bases map to TRBD2. Germline loops: CDR1 WSHSY, CDR2 SAAADI. With V trimmed by 4 bases and J by 0 bases, 3 bases remained unmatched. The CDR3 consists of 14 residues. The CDR3 loop reads CASSVLAASYEQYF. The CDR3 DNA sequence: TGCGCCAGCAGTGTTCTAGCGGCCTCCTACGAGCAGTACTTC.

This clonotype was picked up many times. This chain links TRBV28 with TRBJ2-1; no clear D gene. The CDR3 contains 17 residues. Per germline, CDR1 MDHEN and CDR2 SYDVKM. The V gene lost 1 base and the J gene lost 0 bases, with 13 bases spanning the gap. The CDR3 DNA sequence: TGTGCCAGCAGTTTATCCCCACAGCGCCACTCCTACAATGAGCAGTTCTTC. Translation: CASSLSPQRHSYNEQFF.

The sample holds one count of this clonotype. This chain joins TRBV5-1 and TRBJ2-3, with D possibly matching TRBD1 (7 bases). Trimming took 4 bases from V and 4 from J, leaving 22 bases between them. Germline CDR1 SGHRS, CDR2 YFSETQ. The CDR3 is made up of 17 amino acids. The CDR3 coding sequence is TGCGCCAGCAGCGGCGGGACAGCGACCTTGGGGCCAGATACGCAGTATTTT. This gives the protein CASSGGTATLGPDTQYF.

This clonotype was counted ten times or more. The chain has TRBV9 and TRBJ2-2, with D maybe TRBD1 (6 bases). This CDR3 has 16 residues. V lost 5 bases to trimming and J lost 5 bases, with 19 bases between them. Germline CDR1 reads SGDLS; CDR2 reads YYNGEE. CDR3 loop: CASSPMAGVLTGELFF. The CDR3 DNA reads as TGTGCCAGCAGTCCTATGGCAGGGGTCCTGACCGGGGAGCTGTTTTTT.

This clonotype was recorded a few times. The genes are TRBV4-2 and TRBJ2-2; TRBD2 matches at 10 bases. CDR1 LGHNA and CDR2 YNFKEQ come from the germline V gene. J was trimmed by 2 bases and V by 0 bases; bases with no gene match: 6. The CDR3 sequence is 18 residues long. CDR3 amino acids: CASSQDRLAGVNTGELFF. CDR3 bases: TGTGCCAGCAGCCAAGATCGCCTAGCGGGAGTTAACACCGGGGAGCTGTTTTTT.

This clonotype was seen more than once but under ten times. The V and J genes are TRBV5-1 and TRBJ2-5; TRBD1 is a possible D gene (6 bases). V lost 0 bases and J 2 bases, leaving 11 bases between the germline ends. Per the germline V gene, CDR1 is SGHRS and CDR2 is YFSETQ. CDR3 length: 15 amino acids. CDR3 region: CASSLGTESQETQYF. The CDR3 coding sequence is TGCGCCAGCAGCTTGGGGACAGAGAGTCAAGAGACCCAGTACTTC.

The CDR3 bases are TGCAGTGCAACGATTGGGAGGGGGGCTGATCAGCCCCAGCATTTT. It yields the protein CSATIGRGADQPQHF. The chain is built from TRBV20-1 and TRBJ1-5; D may be TRBD1 (6 bases). The length of the CDR3 is 15 residues. Trimming cost V 6 bases and J 5 bases, with 20 bases left between them. Germline V gives CDR1 DFQATT, CDR2 SNEGSKA (reference sequence).

In this sample, this clonotype turned up once. A read error is likely, as this CDR3 ends without the conserved phenylalanine or tryptophan. The rearrangement uses TRBV4-1 and TRBJ1-6, with unresolved D. Germline loops: CDR1 MGHRA, CDR2 YSYEKL. This CDR3 has 15 residues. Trimming pared 6 bases from V and 7 bases from J, leaving 16 bases between. The CDR3 DNA follows: TGCGCCAGCAGTCGGAGGGAGGTGGAAAATTCACCCCTCCACCTT. Its translation is CASSRREVENSPLHL.

This chain connects TRBV28 to TRBJ2-1; D unresolved. CDR1 and CDR2 (germline): MDHEN, SYDVKM. This CDR3 has 13 residues. Deletions cut 10 bases from V and 6 bases from J, with 16 bases between. The CDR3 protein is CATLKRPLNEQFF. The DNA of the CDR3 is TGTGCCACCCTGAAGAGACCTCTCAATGAGCAGTTCTTC.

The chain is built from TRBV6-1 and TRBJ2-1, with D perhaps matching TRBD1 (6 bases). The CDR3 runs 14 residues. Looked up from germline, CDR1 is MNHNS and CDR2 is SASEGT. V lost 5 bases to trimming and J lost 8 bases, with 16 bases between them. The CDR3 sequence is CASSITRGYDEQFF. CDR3 sequence (DNA): TGTGCCAGCAGTATTACTAGGGGGTATGATGAGCAGTTCTTC.

The chain carries TRBV18 and TRBJ1-5; D might be TRBD1 (6 bases). V shed 3 bases and J shed 1 base, with 19 bases lying between them. This CDR3 is 18 amino acids long. The germline V gene has CDR1 KGHSH and CDR2 LQKENI. The CDR3 is CASSPRGPTGGSNQPQHF. For the CDR3, the DNA is TGTGCCAGCTCACCTCGGGGCCCGACAGGAGGAAGCAATCAGCCCCAGCATTTT.

This clonotype was seen more than once but under ten times. This sequence joins TRBV6-5 and TRBJ2-3; 10 bases align to TRBD2. CDR1 and CDR2 from the germline V gene are MNHEY and SVGAGI. V was clipped by 2 bases and J by 2 bases; unmatched bases: 4. The CDR3 runs 16 residues. Here the CDR3 DNA reads TGTGCCAGCAGTTACGGACTAGCGGATTCCACAGATACGCAGTATTTT. Its protein product is CASSYGLADSTDTQYF.